The rows below give T cell receptor beta chains drawn from one sample of a study of cytomegalovirus exposure and HLA in healthy donors. Data came from immunoSEQ multiplex PCR; TCRdb stores just in-frame clones and leaves some out. Of more than 60,000 clones listed, 96% are singletons. Material for sequencing was PBMCs. Every receptor here comes from a woman younger than 35 in good health and CMV-seropositive. The CDR3 runs from the conserved cysteine through the conserved F or W. The D gene is left open where the match is weak. Not every row has a clone size; where given, it reads once, few, many or a size class.

j_call v_call clone_size d_call cdr3_aa cdr3_nt
TRBJ2-7 TRBV7-2 once TRBD2 CASSSSGIYEQYF TGTGCCAGCAGCTCTAGCGGGATCTACGAGCAGTACTTC
TRBJ1-2 TRBV28 - - CASRPPGSYGYTF TGTGCCAGCAGGCCGCCGGGGTCCTATGGCTACACCTTC
TRBJ2-5 TRBV5-4 - - CASSGLEETQYF TGTGCCAGCAGCGGACTGGAAGAGACCCAGTACTTC
TRBJ2-2 TRBV9 - - CASSMSTGELFF TGTGCCAGCAGCATGAGCACCGGGGAGCTGTTTTTT
TRBJ1-2 TRBV5-1 - - CASSPVGDRYGYTF TGCGCCAGCAGCCCGGTCGGAGATCGGTATGGCTACACCTTC
TRBJ2-7 TRBV7-9 - - CASSLAGPSYEQYF TGTGCCAGCAGCTTAGCGGGCCCCAGTTACGAGCAGTACTTC
TRBJ2-7 TRBV7-9 - TRBD1 CASSFDRGPYEQYF TGTGCCAGCAGCTTCGACAGGGGCCCCTACGAGCAGTACTTC
TRBJ2-1 TRBV10-1 - TRBD1 CASRTGTGIRNEQFF TGCGCCAGTAGGACCGGGACAGGGATTAGGAATGAGCAGTTCTTC
TRBJ2-1 TRBV11-1 - - CASSLQSEIPINEQFF TGTGCCAGCAGCTTACAATCGGAGATACCTATCAATGAGCAGTTCTTC
TRBJ2-5 TRBV7-2 - TRBD1 CASSLNRGETQYF TGTGCCAGCAGCTTAAACAGGGGAGAGACCCAGTACTTC